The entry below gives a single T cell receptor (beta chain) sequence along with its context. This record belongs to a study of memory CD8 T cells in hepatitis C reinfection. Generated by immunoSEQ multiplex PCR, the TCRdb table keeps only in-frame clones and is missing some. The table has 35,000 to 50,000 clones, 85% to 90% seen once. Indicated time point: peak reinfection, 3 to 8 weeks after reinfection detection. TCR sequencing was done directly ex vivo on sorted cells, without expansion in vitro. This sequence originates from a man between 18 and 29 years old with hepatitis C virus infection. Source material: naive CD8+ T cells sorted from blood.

CDR3 in DNA: TGTGCCAGCAGGGCAAGACTAGCGGGAGTCCCAGATACGCAGTATTTT. This gives the protein CASRARLAGVPDTQYF. V usage is TRBV7-9 and J usage is TRBJ2-3; 12 nucleotides match TRBD2. Germline CDR1 is SEHNR and CDR2 is FQNEAQ (reference sequence). The V and J ends lost 6 bases and 4 bases, in that order; junction bases with no gene match: 8. This CDR3 is 16 amino acids long.